Listed here is a single T cell receptor (beta chain). This clone came up once. Its antigen target is currently unknown. No much larger clone exists at a distance of one base, and base qualities are not known. The CDR3 regions of human TCRbeta chains were analyzed by immunosequencing. Concerning the study's data processing: TCRs in the repertoires were matched against a reference library of SARS-CoV-2-specific TCRs that had been generated with the MIRA antigen-specificity platform. Breadth was defined as the fraction of unique TCRs that were SARS-CoV-2-associated. Depth was defined as the fraction of total T cells that were SARS-CoV-2-associated. Using the MIRA data, each spike-specific TCR was assigned both to the spike region to which the TCR was reactive and to a CD4 or CD8 class. Log10-transformed breadth and depth values were compared by one-way ANOVA with Sidak's multiple comparisons tests. TCRdb mirrors the immuneACCESS table, restricted to in-frame sequences. Some clones are absent from its copies; in checked studies, under half trace to an unresolved V gene, and the reason for the others is unknown. The V and J calls and clone size were taken over from that table, and D and trimming were inferred from the DNA. Across this sample there are over 100,000 clones, with approximately 84% seen only once. About a fifth of the sample is held by the ten biggest clonotypes.

V lost 4 bases and J lost 7 bases, and the count of bases not matched to a germline gene is 9. The germline V gene encodes CDR1 LGHNA and CDR2 YSLEER. The CDR3 goes from the cysteine to the phenylalanine over 16 residues. The sequence is cut down to CDR3 DNA, 48 bases in frame from base 1. The time point label on this specimen signifies: baseline before first vaccination. Vaccinee samples came from UK trials COV001 and COV002, including a single-blind randomized controlled phase 2/3 trial of AZD1222 (ChAdOx1 nCoV-19) in healthy adults. Trial participant PBMC samples were collected at day 0 and day 28 after the second dose for TCRbeta chain sequencing. The sample is drawn from a study of T cell responses to AZD1222 COVID-19 vaccine (dated by TCRdb to the early 2020s). General notes on the study: AZD1222 recipients with second doses at about 4 weeks or about 12 weeks were pooled, because spike-specific TCR depth and breadth did not differ between schedules. TCR sequencing was performed for approximately 240 trial participants, of whom around 210 were given two doses of AZD1222 and some 26 were given two doses of MenACWY control vaccine. Trial participants were enrolled by age into subgroups of 18-55, 56-69 and 70-plus years, and approximately 150, 30 and 60 TCR-sequenced participants, respectively, were included in these subgroups. Beyond this particular receptor, the publication reports: Only five or six AZD1222 recipients were SARS-CoV-2 seropositive at baseline, limiting conclusions about previously exposed vaccinees. The 56-69-year group was small, and its depth increase did not reach significance, likely because of low power. Nearly half of unique spike-specific TCRs reportedly recognized epitopes outside regions mutated in the B.1.351 and B.1.1.7 variants. Participants were mostly white British, with more females than males. The authors suggested clonal diversity may have been underestimated. Spike-specific TCR breadth and depth rose significantly after two AZD1222 doses compared with day 0 and with MenACWY recipients. No day 14 peak-response samples were available, so repertoires were characterized only after the peak T cell response. The vaccine-associated CD4 TCRs covered the entire spike protein, and the dominant responses fell in regions 160-218 and 743-854.

The sequence derives from an adult in good health. Rearrangement joined TRBV4-3 to TRBJ2-2; the junction holds 10 bases that match TRBD2. Sequencing used peripheral blood, obtained on day 0 of AZD1222 vaccination. CDR3 sequence: CASSRIAGGLGGELFF. The base sequence is TGCGCCAGCAGCCGTATAGCGGGGGGCTTGGGCGGGGAGCTGTTTTTT.